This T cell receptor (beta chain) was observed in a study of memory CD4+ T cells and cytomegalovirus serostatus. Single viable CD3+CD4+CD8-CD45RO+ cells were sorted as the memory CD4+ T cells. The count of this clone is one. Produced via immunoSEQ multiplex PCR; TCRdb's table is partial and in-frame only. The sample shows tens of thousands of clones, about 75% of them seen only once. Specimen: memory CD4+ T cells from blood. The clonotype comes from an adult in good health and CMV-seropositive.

Here the CDR3 DNA reads TGTGCCAGCAGTGAAAATGGCGTGGGAGGGGAGAACACTGAAGCTTTCTTT. Encoded protein: CASSENGVGGENTEAFF. The V call is TRBV2, the J call TRBJ1-1; possibly TRBD1 for D (5 bases). Germline V CDR1 and CDR2: SNHLY, FYNNEI. Trimming took off 2 bases at V and 1 base at J, with 17 bases between the two ends. The CDR3 loop spans 17 amino acids.